This T cell receptor beta chain comes out of a study of T cell changes during pregnancy in multiple sclerosis. Only in-frame clones appear in the TCRdb table, and some are missing; sequencing was by immunoSEQ multiplex PCR. The repertoire holds about 50,000 clones, with nearly 95% as singletons. The CDR3 loop spans 15 amino acids. V dropped 7 bases and J dropped 3 bases, with 16 bases sitting between them. The germline gives CDR1 SNHLY, CDR2 FYNNEI. The clonotype was recovered from a female donor in good health, enrolled as a control in a pregnancy study. The chain is built from TRBV2 and TRBJ2-4, with D unclear. The material was CD4+ T cells from peripheral blood mononuclear cells, obtained after pregnancy. CDR3 sequence reads: CASTSGKDGKNIQYF. The CDR3 region has the DNA TGTGCCAGCACCTCGGGTAAAGATGGCAAAAACATTCAGTACTTC.